A selection of T cell receptor beta chains follows, all from one sample in a study of control samples from healthy donors and cancer patients. This table comes from immunoSEQ multiplex PCR, and its TCRdb copy is limited to in-frame clones, with some not included. The table lists about 120,000 clones, about 95% of them singletons, with approximately 4% in the top ten. The source material was blood. The receptor source for this set is a man under 40 in good health. Each CDR3 is given with its conserved first and last residue. Fields, in order: CDR3 length, D gene, clone size, J gene, V gene, CDR3 protein, CDR3 DNA. A D gene is named only where the DNA matches it firmly. Not every row has a clone size; where given, it reads once, few, many or a size class.

16,TRBD2,-,TRBJ2-3,TRBV7-2,CASSRTSGGGTDTQYF,TGTGCCAGCAGCCGCACTAGCGGGGGGGGGACAGATACGCAGTATTTT
13,-,once,TRBJ1-1,TRBV28,CASSSGLGTEAFF,TGTGCCAGCAGTTCAGGGTTAGGCACTGAAGCTTTCTTT
16,TRBD2,-,TRBJ2-4,TRBV18,CASSPPGLAGPNIQYF,TGTGCCAGCTCACCACCGGGACTAGCGGGGCCCAACATTCAGTACTTC
14,TRBD1,-,TRBJ1-4,TRBV5-1,CASSARGLNEKLFF,TGCGCCAGCAGCGCTAGGGGGCTTAATGAAAAACTGTTTTTT
14,-,-,TRBJ1-2,TRBV6-2/TRBV6-3,CASSLPSWSYGYTF,TGTGCCAGCAGCCTCCCCAGTTGGAGCTATGGCTACACCTTC
15,TRBD1,-,TRBJ1-5,TRBV30,CAWTPTGSVNQPQHF,TGTGCCTGGACTCCGACAGGGTCGGTCAATCAGCCCCAGCATTTT
16,-,-,TRBJ1-1,TRBV6-2/TRBV6-3,CASSRASGHLNTEAFF,TGTGCCAGCAGTAGGGCCTCGGGACATTTGAACACTGAAGCTTTCTTT
18,TRBD2,-,TRBJ2-1,TRBV28,CASSLTGTSGGKGNEQFF,TGTGCCAGCAGTTTGACCGGGACTAGCGGGGGGAAGGGCAATGAGCAGTTCTTC
15,TRBD1,-,TRBJ2-1,TRBV7-6,CASSLGTGGRNEQFF,TGTGCCAGCAGCCTCGGGACAGGGGGCCGCAATGAGCAGTTCTTC
17,-,-,TRBJ2-1,TRBV21-1,CASSKVRRTGFYNEQFF,TGTGCCAGCAGCAAAGTTAGAAGGACAGGGTTCTACAATGAGCAGTTCTTC
12,-,-,TRBJ1-5,TRBV20-1,CSASRGNQPQHF,TGCAGTGCTAGTCGGGGGAATCAGCCCCAGCATTTT
14,-,-,TRBJ1-5,TRBV4-1,CASSMRTGDQPQHF,TGCGCCAGCAGTATGAGGACGGGCGATCAGCCCCAGCATTTT
15,TRBD2,-,TRBJ2-3,TRBV5-1,CASSFTSAATDTQYF,TGCGCCAGCAGCTTTACTAGCGCTGCCACAGATACGCAGTATTTT
14,-,-,TRBJ2-1,TRBV5-5,CASSFPGRYNEQFF,TGTGCCAGCAGCTTTCCCGGGCGTTACAATGAGCAGTTCTTC
12,-,-,TRBJ2-2,TRBV5-1,CASSLSTGELFF,TGCGCCAGCAGCTTGAGCACCGGGGAGCTGTTTTTT
14,-,-,TRBJ1-1,TRBV4-1,CASSQPGAGTEAFF,TGCGCCAGCAGCCAACCGGGGGCCGGAACTGAAGCTTTCTTT
14,-,-,TRBJ2-7,TRBV5-6,CASSYRTKFYEQYF,TGTGCCAGCAGCTACCGGACTAAATTCTACGAGCAGTACTTC
15,-,once,TRBJ1-5,TRBV21-1,CASMQRDTRNQPQHF,TGTGCCAGCATGCAAAGGGACACTCGCAATCAGCCCCAGCATTTT
12,-,-,TRBJ1-1,TRBV6-5,CACLRGNTEAFF,TGTGCCTGCCTAAGGGGTAACACTGAAGCTTTCTTT
13,-,-,TRBJ2-7,TRBV28,CASSFGGGYEQYF,TGTGCCAGCAGTTTCGGTGGGGGTTACGAGCAGTACTTC
16,-,once,TRBJ1-1,TRBV4-1,CASSLQTGRENTEAFF,TGCGCCAGCAGCCTCCAAACAGGGAGGGAGAACACTGAAGCTTTCTTT
12,-,-,TRBJ2-1,TRBV18,CASSPAANEQFF,TGTGCCAGCTCACCAGCGGCGAATGAGCAGTTCTTC
14,-,-,TRBJ2-2,TRBV28,CAVTRGANTGELFF,TGTGCCGTAACCCGGGGTGCGAACACCGGGGAGCTGTTTTTT
15,-,-,TRBJ1-2,TRBV7-2,CASSLYESVNYGYTF,TGTGCCAGCAGCTTATATGAATCCGTGAACTATGGCTACACCTTC
12,TRBD1,once,TRBJ1-1,TRBV6-2/TRBV6-3,CASSLRQGWAFF,TGTGCCAGCAGTCTTCGACAGGGGTGGGCTTTCTTT
15,TRBD2,-,TRBJ2-7,TRBV6-8,CASSSQLAAAYEQYF,TGTGCCAGCAGTTCACAACTAGCGGCCGCCTACGAGCAGTACTTC
18,TRBD2,-,TRBJ2-2,TRBV7-9,CASSFALTSGGADGELFF,TGTGCCAGCAGCTTCGCGCTTACTAGCGGGGGGGCCGACGGGGAGCTGTTTTTT
12,-,-,TRBJ2-1,TRBV5-6,CASSLHSNEQFF,TGTGCCAGCAGCCTACACAGCAATGAGCAGTTCTTC
14,-,once,TRBJ2-5,TRBV5-1,CASSSAGNQETQYF,TGCGCCAGCAGCTCTGCAGGCAACCAAGAGACCCAGTACTTC
11,-,-,TRBJ1-2,TRBV29-1,CSVQVGGGYTF,TGCAGCGTGCAGGTTGGAGGGGGCTACACCTTC
15,-,-,TRBJ2-1,TRBV7-2,CASSLWGARYNEQFF,TGTGCCAGCAGCTTATGGGGGGCGCGGTACAATGAGCAGTTCTTC
14,TRBD1,-,TRBJ2-7,TRBV11-2,CASSLPGQVTEQYF,TGTGCCAGCAGCCTACCGGGACAGGTCACCGAGCAGTACTTC
14,-,-,TRBJ1-1,TRBV7-9,CASSLVQSNTEAFF,TGTGCCAGCAGCTTAGTCCAGAGTAACACTGAAGCTTTCTTT
14,TRBD2,-,TRBJ2-5,TRBV4-2,CASRAGGNQETQYF,TGTGCCAGCAGAGCGGGGGGCAACCAAGAGACCCAGTACTTC
15,TRBD1,few,TRBJ1-5,TRBV7-2,CASSLGQGAWQPQHF,TGTGCCAGCAGCCTAGGACAGGGAGCGTGGCAGCCCCAGCATTTT
15,-,-,TRBJ2-1,TRBV2,CASASGLDPRYEQFF,TGTGCCAGCGCCTCCGGACTCGACCCGAGGTATGAGCAGTTCTTC
12,-,-,TRBJ2-3,TRBV12-3/TRBV12-4,CASTPGPGTQYF,TGTGCCAGCACGCCGGGTCCGGGTACGCAGTATTTT
16,TRBD1,-,TRBJ1-1,TRBV7-9,CASRSGTGGRDTEAFF,TGTGCCAGCAGATCCGGGACAGGGGGCAGAGACACTGAAGCTTTCTTT
17,-,-,TRBJ2-4,TRBV4-3,CASSQDLSPIAKNIQYF,TGCGCCAGCAGCCAAGATCTCTCCCCCATAGCCAAAAACATTCAGTACTTC
15,TRBD1,-,TRBJ2-7,TRBV7-6,CASSRGAGGYDEQYF,TGTGCCAGCAGCCGCGGGGCAGGGGGCTACGACGAGCAGTACTTC
17,TRBD1,-,TRBJ2-6,TRBV5-1,CASSPRTGLSGANVLTF,TGCGCCAGCAGCCCACGGACAGGGCTCTCTGGGGCCAACGTCCTGACTTTC
13,-,-,TRBJ1-1,TRBV30,CAWSVDRNTEAFF,TGTGCCTGGAGTGTTGACAGGAACACTGAAGCTTTCTTT
15,-,-,TRBJ1-2,TRBV4-2,CASSQEGGDRYGYTF,TGTGCCAGCAGCCAAGAAGGCGGAGACAGGTATGGCTACACCTTC
14,-,-,TRBJ2-5,TRBV7-6,CASSARRLQETQYF,TGTGCCAGCAGCGCCCGGAGGCTCCAAGAGACCCAGTACTTC
15,-,-,TRBJ1-6,TRBV27,CASSSGLGHNSPLHF,TGTGCCAGCAGTTCAGGGCTTGGGCATAATTCACCCCTCCACTTT
14,TRBD1,once,TRBJ2-7,TRBV6-5,CASSYGGQTYEQYF,TGTGCCAGCAGTTACGGGGGACAGACCTACGAGCAGTACTTC
15,TRBD1,-,TRBJ2-7,TRBV27,CASSLGQGASYEQYF,TGTGCCAGCAGCCTGGGACAGGGTGCCTCCTACGAGCAGTACTTC